The source of this TCR beta chain is a study of beta chain features in type 1 diabetes. One heparinised blood draw averaging around 0.12 L was given by each donor. V was pared by 2 bases and J by 3 bases, with 4 bases of the junction left unmatched. Germline CDR1 is SGHTA and CDR2 is FQGNSA. The CDR3 is 15 amino acids. The sequenced template was cDNA made from the entire isolated RNA. The method was immunoSEQ multiplex PCR; TCRdb's version includes in-frame clones alone and lacks a portion of them. Of a few hundred thousand clones listed, around 16% are singletons. Only a few counts were recorded for this clone. Antigen: not known. The study's findings and limits: A moderate, significant TCRB CDR3 shortening appeared in type 1 diabetes across four CD4+ subsets.

The chain recombines TRBV7-2 with TRBJ2-1, with 7 positions matching TRBD2. The TCR originated in a young man with type 1 diabetes. Sequencing input: naive CD4+ T cells from blood. CDR3 sequence reads: CASSLSSGLYNEQFF. CDR3 DNA: TGTGCCAGCAGCTTATCTAGCGGACTCTACAATGAGCAGTTCTTC.